These 4 T cell receptor beta chains were all obtained from the same sample, sequenced in a study of T cells in Graves' hyperthyroidism and ophthalmopathy. Amplified TCR beta CDR3 regions came from RNA transcripts. Researchers ran a first-round RT-PCR on the TCR CDR3 using the HTBI primer set. TCRdb re-analysed the multiplex PCR reads in MiXCR, keeping a single row per CDR3 protein. Among about 290,000 distinct CDR3 sequences, approximately 12% were seen once, and the ten largest hold 6% to 8%. Sequencing input: blood. These receptors all come from a woman under 40 with Graves' hyperthyroidism that later progressed to Graves' ophthalmopathy.

This clonotype was counted ten times or more. The V and J genes are TRBV5-5 and TRBJ1-3, with D hard to call. The CDR3 runs to 15 residues. The V gene's germline CDR1 is SGHKS and CDR2 YYEKEE (reference sequence). The V end lost 4 bases, the J end lost 0 bases, and 11 bases lay between the germline ends. The CDR3 nucleotides are TGTGCCAGCAGCCCCCGGGCGAGCTCTGGAAACACCATATATTTT. Translating gives CASSPRASSGNTIYF. Complete variable domain (other parts from reference TRBV5-5 and TRBJ1-3): DAGVTQSPTHLIKTRGQQVTLRCSPISGHKSVSWYQQVLGQGPQFIFQYYEKEERGRGNFPDRFSARQFPNYSSELNVNALLLGDSALYLCASSPRASSGNTIYFGEGSWLTVV.

Many counts were recorded for this clonotype. The CDR3 is CASSLAGSSNTGELFF. The CDR3 region has the DNA TGTGCCAGCAGCTTAGCGGGCAGTTCGAACACCGGGGAGCTGTTTTTT. This chain joins TRBV7-2 and TRBJ2-2; D unresolved. The CDR3 sequence is 16 residues long. Per germline, CDR1 SGHTA and CDR2 FQGNSA. V lost 0 bases and J lost 0, with 8 bases in between.

Only a few counts were recorded for this clonotype. No conserved phenylalanine or tryptophan is present at the end of the CDR3, so a read error is the likely explanation. J is TRBJ1-1 and V is TRBV6-1, with D possibly matching TRBD1 (6 bases). V lost 5 bases, J lost 1 base, and 11 bases lay in between. The germline gives CDR1 MNHNS, CDR2 SASEGT. This CDR3 spans 14 amino acids. CDR3 sequence reads: CASSSQGGNTEAFS. The DNA for the CDR3 is TGTGCCAGCAGTTCACAGGGTGGGAACACTGAAGCTTTCTCT.

This clonotype was picked up a small number of times. CDR3 DNA sequence: TGCAGTGCTAATCCCCTAGCGAACACCGGGGAGCTGTTTTTT. This encodes CSANPLANTGELFF. This chain connects TRBV20-1 to TRBJ2-2; D is undetermined. The CDR3 loop spans 14 amino acids. Trimming removed 4 bases from V and 0 bases from J, with 9 bases in between. The germline V gene has CDR1 DFQATT and CDR2 SNEGSKA (reference sequence).